This T cell receptor beta chain was recorded in a study of blood T cells in healthy people across ages. PCR was performed a second time for about 7 to 12 cycles using a sample-barcoded 5' primer and a J-beta primer mix. Researchers report that a template-switch adaptor with 12 random nucleotides tagged each cDNA molecule. TCRdb itself ran the 5' RACE reads through MiXCR, one entry per CDR3 protein. The top ten clones hold 25% to 35% of a sample with 890,000 or so distinct CDR3 sequences, around 68% of them seen once. CDR1 and CDR2 (germline): DFQATT, SNEGSKA (reference sequence). There are 11 residues in the CDR3. The germline V and J ends were trimmed by 1 base and 4 bases, with 4 bases remaining between them.

The chain joins TRBV20-1 to TRBJ2-5; D is unresolved. The sequence was collected from a man aged 30 to 39 in good health. Sequences were obtained from blood. The CDR3 protein is CSARGIETQYF. CDR3 bases: TGCAGTGCTAGAGGGATAGAGACCCAGTACTTC.